This T cell receptor (beta chain) was captured in a study of CD8 T cells in Susac syndrome. RNA totalling roughly 0.5 to 1 ug underwent reverse transcription with random hexamers. MiXCR, applied by TCRdb to the immunoSEQ multiplex PCR reads, yields one record per CDR3 protein. The sample has roughly 250,000 distinct CDR3 sequences; 95% to 97% are singletons. Germline CDR1 SGHRS, CDR2 YFSETQ. Trimming took off 7 bases at V and 8 bases at J, with 18 bases between the two ends. CDR3 length equals 13 residues. The chain employs TRBV5-1 and TRBJ1-2, with D maybe TRBD1 (5 bases). The sequencing sample was made of CD4+ T cells from PBMCs. This receptor was obtained from a human donor with Susac syndrome. The CDR3 DNA is TGCGCCAGCGACTCAGGGCAGGGCTACGGCTACACCTTC. As protein: CASDSGQGYGYTF.